This TCR beta chain was recorded in a study of OX40 agonist ivuxolimab in advanced cancers. Study-wide context: Those treated in dose escalation had hepatocellular carcinoma, melanoma, renal cell cancer or head and neck cancer. Aged roughly 20 to 85 with a mean of approximately 60 years, they were about 80% male.

Researchers took blood at baseline, on cycle 4 day 1, and on cycle 7 day 1. Repertoires were generated with immunoSEQ multiplex PCR, while TCRdb's copy carries only in-frame clones and drops some. The sample contains approximately 37,000 clones, approximately 80% of which appear only once. Germline loops: CDR1 LNHDA, CDR2 SQIVND (reference sequence). Losses at the gene ends were 3 bases for V and 1 base for J; bases not matched to a gene: 4. The CDR3 has 15 residues. The source was CD4+ or CD8+ T cells sorted from blood, collected in a trial of the OX40 agonist ivuxolimab. The rearrangement links TRBV19 to TRBJ2-3; 7 positions match TRBD1. This receptor was identified in an adult with an advanced solid tumor such as melanoma, head and neck, liver or kidney cancer. CDR3 loop: CASSILDRGTDTQYF. The CDR3 bases are TGTGCCAGTAGTATCCTTGACAGGGGCACAGATACGCAGTATTTT.